The text below deals with one T cell receptor (beta chain). The CDR3 covers 14 residues. CDR1 is LNHDA and CDR2 is SQIVND in the germline V gene (reference sequence). V lost 1 base and J lost 9, with 13 bases in between. This specimen comes from a study of blood T cell repertoires in COVID-19. The data were produced by immunoSEQ multiplex PCR, yet TCRdb's version contains in-frame clones alone and is incomplete. Among some 460,000 clones listed, about 85% were seen once. The TCR originated in a young woman with acute COVID-19. The rearrangement joins TRBV19 to TRBJ1-5, with D possibly matching TRBD1 (5 bases). The sample consisted of PBMCs or T cells enriched from blood (not recorded which). CDR3 DNA sequence: TGTGCCAGTAGTATAGGCCAGGGCGGTCGGCCCCAGCATTTT. Its translation: CASSIGQGGRPQHF.